This T cell receptor beta chain was obtained from a study of blood T cells in healthy people across ages. Background on the study: Every two T cells gave about one barcoded beta molecule via template switching. Study observations and caveats: Unsorted PBMC input precluded a conclusive naive versus antigen-experienced comparison.

PCR was performed a second time for about 7 to 11 cycles using a sample-barcoded 5' primer and a J-beta primer mix. MiXCR, run by TCRdb on the 5' RACE reads, gives a single entry per CDR3 protein. Found here are around 710,000 distinct CDR3 sequences, more than 40% of them singletons; the top ten hold 20%. Isolating PBMCs gave at least 6.5 million of these cells per sample. Worth noting for this clonotype: As yet, its antigen is unknown.

The sequence derives from a woman aged 60-70 years in good health. Sample: blood.

DNA for the CDR3: TGTGCCACCAGCCCCCAGGGGACTAGCACAGATACGCAGTATTTT. Its translation is CATSPQGTSTDTQYF. V is TRBV24-1 and J is TRBJ2-3, with D tentatively TRBD1 or TRBD2 (6 bases each). Germline assignment: CDR1 KGHDR and CDR2 SFDVKD. The CDR3 has 15 amino acids. Trimming removed 7 bases from V and 0 bases from J, with 13 bases in between.